This record covers a single TCR beta chain. Its specificity is unknown. Germline CDR1 GTSNPN, CDR2 SVGIG (reference sequence). The V gene end was trimmed by 5 bases and the J gene end by 1 base; junction bases not matched to a gene: 8. The CDR3 runs 16 residues. This specimen belongs to a study of cytomegalovirus exposure and HLA in healthy donors. Libraries were prepared by immunoSEQ multiplex PCR; TCRdb keeps only in-frame clonotypes and omits some of them. The sample yields over 150,000 clones, 85% seen once. General study findings and limits: Among TCR sequences, most were rare, though some public TCRs appeared in many donors.

The sequencing input was PBMCs. V usage is TRBV30 and J usage is TRBJ2-1; 10 bases are shared with TRBD2. This clonotype was sampled from a man younger than 35 in good health and CMV-seropositive. In DNA form, the CDR3 reads TGTGCCTGGTCTCGTAGCGGGGGGACGTCCTACAATGAGCAGTTCTTC. Residues: CAWSRSGGTSYNEQFF.